Following are 18 T cell receptor beta chains from one sample sequenced in a study of blood T cell repertoires in COVID-19. TCRdb's copy holds only in-frame clones and misses some; the assay was immunoSEQ multiplex PCR. Of tens of thousands of clones in the sample, roughly 90% were seen once. Sequences were obtained from peripheral blood. The source is a woman aged 55-75 years with active COVID-19.

CDR3 sequence (DNA): TGTGCCAGCAGTCAGATCAGGGGTGAAAAACTGTTTTTT. Translation: CASSQIRGEKLFF. The V gene is TRBV7-2, the J gene TRBJ1-4; D is possibly TRBD1 (6 bases). The CDR3 consists of 13 residues. Germline CDR1 and CDR2: SGHTA and FQGNSA. Trimming pared 6 bases from V and 7 bases from J, leaving 12 bases between. Looking up the rest from reference TRBV7-2 and TRBJ1-4 gives the full variable domain: GAGVSQSPSNKVTEKGKDVELRCDPISGHTALYWYRQSLGQGLEFLIYFQGNSAPDKSGLPSDRFSAERTGGSVSTLTIQRTQQEDSAVYLCASSQIRGEKLFFGSGTQLSVL.

V gene TRBV4-3 combines with J gene TRBJ2-1; tentative D call: TRBD2 (5 bases). Trimming removed 1 base at V and 10 bases at J, with 11 bases between. The CDR3 contains 13 residues. Germline V gene lookup returns CDR1 LGHNA and CDR2 YSLEER. For the CDR3, the DNA is TGCGCCAGCAGCCAAGCAAAGCGGCTCGAGCAGTTCTTC. Protein product: CASSQAKRLEQFF.

The chain combines TRBV27 with TRBJ2-7, with a possible D match to TRBD1 (6 bases). Germline V gene sequence: CDR1 MNHEY, CDR2 SMNVEV (reference sequence). Trimming took off 5 bases at V and 8 bases at J, with 10 bases between the two ends. The CDR3 covers 11 residues. The CDR3 DNA follows: TGTGCCAGCAGTACGGACAGAAAGCAGTACTTC. Protein sequence: CASSTDRKQYF.

J is TRBJ2-2 and V is TRBV5-1; D not certain. The CDR3 loop spans 15 amino acids. Trimming took 1 base from V and 0 from J, leaving 7 bases between them. The germline V gene has CDR1 SGHRS and CDR2 YFSETQ. The CDR3 coding sequence is TGCGCCAGCAGCTTGCAGGCCGCGAACACCGGGGAGCTGTTTTTT. This encodes CASSLQAANTGELFF.

The table lists this clone with a count of one. The chain links TRBV11-2 to TRBJ1-6; D call uncertain. The CDR3 is 14 residues long. Germline CDR1 reads SGHAT; CDR2 reads FQNNGV. Trimming removed 0 bases at V and 9 bases at J, with 9 bases between. CDR3 sequence: CASSLERQSSPLHF. The CDR3 DNA is TGTGCCAGCAGCTTAGAGAGGCAGAGTTCACCCCTCCACTTT. The whole variable domain, filled in from reference TRBV11-2 and TRBJ1-6, reads EAGVAQSPRYKIIEKRQSVAFWCNPISGHATLYWYQQILGQGPKLLIQFQNNGVVDDSQLPKDRFSAERLKGVDSTLKIQPAKLEDSAVYLCASSLERQSSPLHFGNGTRLTVT.

The rearrangement uses TRBV11-2 and TRBJ2-2; 10 bases map to TRBD1. V was pared by 5 bases and J by 7 bases, with 7 bases of the junction left unmatched. Germline CDR1 and CDR2: SGHAT and FQNNGV. The CDR3 consists of 15 residues. The CDR3 region has the DNA TGTGCCAGCAGCCCTACGACAGGGGGCTTCGGGGAGCTGTTTTTT. Its translation: CASSPTTGGFGELFF.

V and J are TRBV5-6 and TRBJ2-3; maybe TRBD2 (6 bases). This CDR3 contains 15 residues. V dropped 0 bases and J dropped 8 bases, with 16 bases sitting between them. The V gene's germline CDR1 is SGHDT and CDR2 YYEEEE. CDR3 region: CASSLEARAGGTQYF. Written as DNA, the CDR3 is TGTGCCAGCAGCTTGGAGGCAAGGGCCGGGGGTACGCAGTATTTT.

This rearrangement joins TRBV7-9 to TRBJ1-1, with a possible D match to TRBD1 (6 bases). With 2 bases removed from V and 4 bases from J, the gap between germline ends came to 14 bases. This CDR3 has 15 amino acids. CDR1 is SEHNR and CDR2 is FQNEAQ in the germline V gene (reference sequence). CDR3 bases: TGTGCCAGCAGCTTATTTGCGGGGGCAGGCACTGAAGCTTTCTTT. It translates to CASSLFAGAGTEAFF.

This clone has just one count. The V and J genes are TRBV11-2 and TRBJ2-3, with 10 bases lining up with TRBD2. From germline, CDR1 is SGHAT and CDR2 FQNNGV. The CDR3 is made up of 15 amino acids. The V gene end was trimmed by 4 bases and the J gene end by 3 bases; junction bases not matched to a gene: 4. The CDR3 coding sequence is TGTGCCAGCAGCTCCAAAGCGGGGGGGACAGATACGCAGTATTTT. It codes for CASSSKAGGTDTQYF.

The V gene is TRBV19, the J gene TRBJ2-2, with D uncertain. Trimming shortened V by 4 bases and J by 7 bases, and 13 bases separated the two germline ends. The germline CDR1 and CDR2 sequences are LNHDA and SQIVND (reference sequence). This CDR3 has 14 residues. The CDR3 reads CASSSTLAGGELFF. CDR3 coding DNA: TGTGCCAGTAGTAGCACTTTAGCTGGCGGGGAGCTGTTTTTT.

The gene calls are TRBV4-1 and TRBJ1-5; the D is unclear. The CDR3 is made up of 15 amino acids. CDR1 MGHRA and CDR2 YSYEKL come from the germline V gene. The ends were cut back, 0 bases at V and 5 bases at J, with 11 bases in the middle. CDR3 coding DNA: TGCGCCAGCAGCCAAGATAGTGGGAGGTATCAGCCCCAGCATTTT. Translating it yields CASSQDSGRYQPQHF.

The chain links TRBV5-1 to TRBJ2-7; TRBD1 matches 7 bases. V trimming: 4 bases; J trimming: 0 bases; junction bases outside the gene matches: 10. The CDR3 runs 16 residues. The germline gives CDR1 SGHRS, CDR2 YFSETQ. CDR3 sequence: CASSPGDSGISYEQYF. DNA of the CDR3: TGCGCCAGCAGCCCCGGGGACAGCGGAATCTCCTACGAGCAGTACTTC.

The V and J genes are TRBV15 and TRBJ2-7, with D unclear. There are 12 residues in the CDR3. V was trimmed by 2 bases and J by 10 bases, leaving 12 bases between them. Germline CDR1 LNHNV, CDR2 YYDKDF (reference sequence). The chain's CDR3 is CATSRTQSIQYF. CDR3 nucleotide sequence: TGTGCCACCAGCAGAACACAATCGATACAGTACTTC.

V and J are TRBV7-2 and TRBJ1-3; D not resolved. Germline assignment: CDR1 SGHTA and CDR2 FQGNSA. The CDR3 is made up of 12 amino acids. Trimming shortened V by 5 bases and J by 8 bases, and 10 bases separated the two germline ends. CDR3 protein: CASSGLGDTIYF. The CDR3 nucleotides read TGTGCCAGCAGCGGCTTAGGAGACACCATATATTTT.

This chain joins TRBV20-1 and TRBJ1-5, with D unresolved. Per the germline V gene, CDR1 is DFQATT and CDR2 is SNEGSKA (reference sequence). This CDR3 spans 11 amino acids. The V end was cut by 1 base, the J end by 4 bases, with 2 bases between. DNA of the CDR3: TGCAGTGCTAGAGCGAATCAGCCCCAGCATTTT. Translated, it gives CSARANQPQHF.

This clone came up once. This chain links TRBV18 with TRBJ2-7; D might be TRBD1 (6 bases). From germline, CDR1 is KGHSH and CDR2 LQKENI. V lost 3 bases and J 5 bases, leaving 14 bases between the germline ends. The CDR3 totals 14 residues. CDR3 loop: CASSPAGPGDEQYF. The DNA for the CDR3 is TGTGCCAGCTCACCTGCTGGGCCAGGGGACGAGCAGTACTTC.

The DNA of the CDR3 is TGTGCCAGCAGCTGGGGGGGAACCTACAATGAGCAGTTCTTC. Translation gives CASSWGGTYNEQFF. The rearrangement links TRBV7-2 to TRBJ2-1, with 7 bases aligning to TRBD2. There are 14 residues in the CDR3. Looked up from germline, CDR1 is SGHTA and CDR2 is FQGNSA. J gave up 2 bases and V 4 bases, and 2 bases lay outside the gene matches.

The rearrangement joins TRBV9 to TRBJ2-1; maybe TRBD1 (5 bases). Trimming cost V 0 bases and J 4 bases, with 11 bases left between them. Germline CDR1 SGDLS, CDR2 YYNGEE. The CDR3 loop spans 15 amino acids. The CDR3: CASSVGQIPYNEQFF. The CDR3 DNA reads TGTGCCAGCAGCGTAGGACAGATCCCTTACAATGAGCAGTTCTTC.